A single sample is the source of the 25 T cell receptor beta chains below, sequenced in a study of T cell repertoires in cytomegalovirus infection. No antigen has been assigned to these receptors. TCRdb fed the reads into MiXCR, producing one record per CDR3 protein. This table has hundreds of thousands of distinct CDR3 sequences, around a third appearing once. The sequences come from cultured PBMCs, collected from culture after CMV antigen stimulation. These receptors came from a human donor in good health (CMV status not recorded). Some clones in this sample may be carry-over from other donors' samples.

This clonotype was detected a few times. The chain carries TRBV7-2 and TRBJ1-5; D is undetermined. The V end was cut by 4 bases, the J end by 9 bases, with 19 bases between. CDR3 length: 15 amino acids. Germline values: CDR1 SGHTA, CDR2 FQGNSA. Here the CDR3 reads CASSYDPVARSPQHF. CDR3 coding DNA: TGTGCCAGCAGCTACGATCCCGTGGCGCGGTCGCCCCAGCATTTT.

The J gene is TRBJ2-7, the V gene TRBV5-6, with D perhaps matching TRBD1 or TRBD2 (5 bases each). Between the trimmed V and J ends, which lost 0 bases and 7 bases, there was a span of 20 bases. CDR1 is SGHDT and CDR2 is YYEEEE in the germline V gene. This CDR3 has 16 amino acids. CDR3 loop: CASSLEWQGFSGEQYF. The CDR3 DNA reads as TGTGCCAGCAGCTTGGAATGGCAGGGTTTTTCGGGGGAGCAGTACTTC. Full variable domain (rest looked up from reference TRBV5-6 and TRBJ2-7): DAGVTQSPTHLIKTRGQQVTLRCSPKSGHDTVSWYQQALGQGPQFIFQYYEEEERQRGNFPDRFSGHQFPNYSSELNVNALLLGDSALYLCASSLEWQGFSGEQYFGPGTRLTVT.

This clonotype occurred a few times. For the CDR3, the DNA is TGTGCCAGCAGCCCACTTAGACAGGGGGGCTCGTTAGATACGCAGTATTTT. Translating gives CASSPLRQGGSLDTQYF. This chain connects TRBV2 to TRBJ2-3, with 9 bases that match TRBD1. Losses at the gene ends were 6 bases for V and 5 bases for J; bases not matched to a gene: 15. In germline, CDR1 is SNHLY, CDR2 FYNNEI. There are 17 residues in the CDR3. The whole variable domain, filled in from reference TRBV2 and TRBJ2-3, reads EPEVTQTPSHQVTQMGQEVILRCVPISNHLYFYWYRQILGQKVEFLVSFYNNEISEKSEIFDDQFSVERPDGSNFTLKIRSTKLEDSAMYFCASSPLRQGGSLDTQYFGPGTRLTVL.

This clonotype was picked up a small number of times. The chain employs TRBV7-8 and TRBJ1-3; D gene unclear. The germline V and J ends were trimmed by 1 base and 0 bases, with 7 bases remaining between them. The germline CDR1 and CDR2 sequences are SGHVS and FQNEAQ. CDR3 length: 15 residues. The CDR3 loop reads CASSLVTYSGNTIYF. CDR3 nucleotides: TGTGCCAGCAGCTTAGTTACCTACTCTGGAAACACCATATATTTT.

CDR3: CASSQDWAAYNEQFF. The CDR3 DNA follows: TGCGCCAGCAGCCAAGACTGGGCAGCCTACAATGAGCAGTTCTTC. The chain recombines TRBV4-3 with TRBJ2-1, with D uncertain. CDR1 LGHNA and CDR2 YSLEER come from the germline V gene. The CDR3 has 15 residues. V lost 0 bases to trimming and J lost 2 bases, with 8 bases between them.

CDR3 in DNA: TGTGCCAGCAGCTTAGACCGGGACTCGGAGCAGTACGTC. It is translated as CASSLDRDSEQYV. The chain has TRBV7-8 and TRBJ2-7; TRBD2 might be the D (6 bases). The germline V gene encodes CDR1 SGHVS and CDR2 FQNEAQ. The CDR3 runs 13 residues. Trimming took 1 base from V and 7 from J, leaving 11 bases between them.

This clonotype was observed many times. The chain employs TRBV7-6 and TRBJ1-5, with TRBD1 identical over 10 bases. V shed 3 bases and J 3 bases; nucleotides not matched to a gene: 8. From germline, CDR1 is SGHVS and CDR2 FNYEAQ. The CDR3 is 17 residues long. CDR3 region: CASSLDPGQGVNQPQHF. In DNA, the CDR3 is TGTGCCAGCAGCTTGGACCCAGGACAGGGGGTCAATCAGCCCCAGCATTTT.

This clonotype was seen a handful of times. The chain joins TRBV6-1 to TRBJ1-5, with TRBD1 matching 7 bases. The germline V gene encodes CDR1 MNHNS and CDR2 SASEGT. The junction had 13 bases not matched to a gene; V was cut back by 11 bases and J by 6 bases. This CDR3 is 14 amino acids long. The CDR3 region is CAGGGQGGRQPQHF. The CDR3 DNA sequence: TGTGCCGGAGGGGGGCAGGGGGGACGTCAGCCCCAGCATTTT.

This clonotype was recorded a few times. The chain is built from TRBV12-5 and TRBJ1-2, with D perhaps TRBD1 (6 bases). The CDR3 is made up of 15 amino acids. Germline-derived CDR1 and CDR2 are LGHNT and FRNRAP. The V end was cut by 7 bases, the J end by 4 bases, with 19 bases between. CDR3 loop: CASAREAGASYGYTF. Here the CDR3 DNA reads TGTGCTAGTGCCAGGGAGGCAGGGGCGTCCTATGGCTACACCTTC.

The V gene is TRBV20-1, the J gene TRBJ2-1; 8 bases are shared with TRBD2. The V and J ends lost 0 bases and 7 bases, in that order; junction bases with no gene match: 8. The CDR3 covers 15 residues. Germline CDR1 DFQATT, CDR2 SNEGSKA (reference sequence). CDR3 nucleotides: TGCAGTGCTAGAGATACAGAGCGGGGGCTAAATGAGCAGTTCTTC. It yields the protein CSARDTERGLNEQFF.

This clonotype was observed a handful of times. A read error is possible here, since a much larger clone lies one base away. The chain links TRBV12-3 or TRBV12-4 to TRBJ2-5; 14 positions agree with TRBD2. J lost 3 bases, V lost 6 bases, and 3 bases had no gene match. There are 15 residues in the CDR3. The CDR3 DNA reads as TGTGCCAGCAGCGCGGGACTAGCGGGAGAAGAGACCCAGTACTTC. This translates into CASSAGLAGEETQYF.

This chain joins TRBV19 and TRBJ1-2, with a possible D match to TRBD1 (6 bases). The V end was cut by 8 bases, the J end by 6 bases, with 10 bases between. Germline loops: CDR1 LNHDA, CDR2 SQIVND (reference sequence). This CDR3 is 11 amino acids long. This CDR3 is CASDGQHGYTF. DNA of the CDR3: TGTGCCAGTGATGGACAGCATGGCTACACCTTC.

This chain links TRBV27 with TRBJ1-2; weak D call: TRBD1 (6 bases). The CDR3 spans 13 residues. The V gene lost 2 bases and the J gene lost 8 bases, with 12 bases spanning the gap. CDR1 is MNHEY, CDR2 SMNVEV, per germline (reference sequence). CDR3 region: CASSLDPGEGYTF. CDR3 DNA sequence: TGTGCCAGCAGTTTAGACCCAGGGGAGGGCTACACCTTC.

The chain carries TRBV4-1 and TRBJ1-6, with 8 bases lining up with TRBD1. V shed 0 bases and J 12 bases; nucleotides not matched to a gene: 4. This CDR3 has 14 residues. The germline V gene encodes CDR1 MGHRA and CDR2 YSYEKL. DNA for the CDR3: TGCGCCAGCAGCCAAGAAGGGACAGGTGGACCCCTCCACTTT. Amino acids: CASSQEGTGGPLHF.

The sample holds a few counts of this clonotype. The genes are TRBV9 and TRBJ1-1; a weak D match, TRBD1 (6 bases). This CDR3 contains 15 residues. Germline V gene data show CDR1 as SGDLS and CDR2 as YYNGEE. Trimming cost V 1 base and J 0 bases, with 10 bases left between them. CDR3 protein: CASSVRTEMNTEAFF. As DNA, the CDR3 is TGTGCCAGCAGCGTACGGACAGAGATGAACACTGAAGCTTTCTTT.

This clonotype was observed at least ten times. The genes are TRBV6-5 and TRBJ1-1; D is uncertain. The CDR3 extends over 15 amino acids. CDR1 MNHEY and CDR2 SVGAGI come from the germline V gene. The V end was cut by 2 bases, the J end by 0 bases, with 10 bases between. For the CDR3, the DNA is TGTGCCAGCAGTTACAACCGTGAAATGAACACTGAAGCTTTCTTT. This sequence encodes CASSYNREMNTEAFF.

This clonotype was seen more than once but under ten times. The rearrangement links TRBV11-2 to TRBJ2-7, with D perhaps TRBD1 or TRBD2 (6 bases each). The germline V gene encodes CDR1 SGHAT and CDR2 FQNNGV. The ends were cut back, 0 bases at V and 7 bases at J, with 22 bases in the middle. The CDR3 runs 17 residues. CDR3 in amino acids: CASSLELGGLSLGEQYV. CDR3 sequence (DNA): TGTGCCAGCAGCTTAGAATTAGGGGGGTTAAGCCTAGGAGAGCAGTACGTC.

This rearrangement joins TRBV29-1 to TRBJ1-1, with TRBD1 as a possible D gene (5 bases). V gave up 4 bases and J gave up 5 bases, with 14 bases separating them. This CDR3 has 13 residues. Per germline, CDR1 SQVTM and CDR2 ANQGSEA. CDR3 in DNA: TGCAGCGTTGCCCCAAATCAGGGAACTGAAGCTTTCTTT. Residues: CSVAPNQGTEAFF.

This clonotype occurred a few times. This sequence joins TRBV10-3 and TRBJ2-1; 7 nucleotides align to TRBD2. The germline V gene encodes CDR1 ENHRY and CDR2 SYGVKD. The CDR3 has 14 amino acids. With V trimmed by 10 bases and J by 2 bases, 8 bases remained unmatched. This CDR3 reads CATRGGSTYNEQFF. The CDR3 DNA reads as TGTGCCACGAGGGGCGGGAGTACCTACAATGAGCAGTTCTTC.

The CDR3 sequence: CASSLIGTSGRDEQYF. Written as DNA, the CDR3 is TGTGCCAGCAGCTTAATAGGGACTAGCGGGAGGGACGAGCAGTACTTC. This rearrangement joins TRBV7-3 to TRBJ2-7; 16 bases are shared with TRBD2. This CDR3 spans 16 amino acids. Losses at the gene ends were 1 base for V and 5 bases for J; bases not matched to a gene: 2. Germline lookup yields CDR1 SGHTA and CDR2 FQGTGA.

The genes are TRBV3-1 and TRBJ2-3; the match to TRBD2 covers 7 bases. This CDR3 region has 13 residues. J lost 4 bases, V lost 5 bases, and 3 bases had no gene match. Germline V gene data show CDR1 as LGHDT and CDR2 as YNNKEL (reference sequence). The CDR3 region is CASSIGRADTQYF. The CDR3 bases are TGTGCCAGCAGCATAGGGAGGGCAGATACGCAGTATTTT.

The sample holds a few counts of this clonotype. Written as DNA, the CDR3 is TGTGCCAGCAGCCCGATGACCAGCAATGAGCAGTTCTTC. Protein product: CASSPMTSNEQFF. V and J are TRBV7-8 and TRBJ2-1; D remains unclear. Trimming pared 5 bases from V and 6 bases from J, leaving 11 bases between. Germline CDR1 reads SGHVS; CDR2 reads FQNEAQ. The CDR3 contains 13 residues. Drawing the rest from reference TRBV7-8 and TRBJ2-1, the complete variable domain is GAGVSQSPRYKVAKRGQDVALRCDPISGHVSLFWYQQALGQGPEFLTYFQNEAQLDKSGLPSDRFFAERPEGSVSTLKIQRTQQEDSAVYLCASSPMTSNEQFFGPGTRLTVL.

The V and J genes are TRBV4-1 and TRBJ1-5; D possibly corresponds to TRBD1 (5 bases). The CDR3 sequence is 16 residues long. CDR1 and CDR2 (germline): MGHRA, YSYEKL. V lost 4 bases and J 0 bases, leaving 13 bases between the germline ends. CDR3 protein: CASSLEVGDSNQPQHF. CDR3 sequence (DNA): TGCGCCAGCAGCCTAGAAGTAGGGGATAGCAATCAGCCCCAGCATTTT.

A few counts support this clonotype. As DNA, the CDR3 is TGTGCCAGCAGCTTAGAGGGTAGCGGCGACTACGAGCAGTACGTC. This gives the protein CASSLEGSGDYEQYV. The chain carries TRBV7-2 and TRBJ2-7; tentative D call: TRBD2 (6 bases). V dropped 1 base and J dropped 3 bases, with 13 bases sitting between them. The CDR3 loop spans 15 amino acids. The germline CDR1 and CDR2 sequences are SGHTA and FQGNSA.

The chain uses TRBV7-2 and TRBJ2-5; no reliable D call. The CDR3 extends over 13 amino acids. Germline V lookup: CDR1 SGHTA, CDR2 FQGNSA. V was clipped by 5 bases and J by 8 bases, with 15 bases between them. CDR3 DNA sequence: TGTGCCAGCAGCCCCTTGATGGTGGCAACCCAGTACTTC. Protein product: CASSPLMVATQYF.